The rows below give T cell receptor beta chains drawn from one sample of a study of blood T cell repertoires in COVID-19. Method: immunoSEQ multiplex PCR; TCRdb's copy keeps in-frame clones and lacks some. The sample lists 150,000 to 200,000 clones, about nine tenths seen once, with about 2.3% in the top ten. Sequenced material: peripheral blood. The receptors derive from a man aged 18 to 29 with acute or convalescent COVID-19. Both conserved end residues are part of each CDR3. Fields, in order: D gene, V gene, J gene, CDR3 protein. D genes are given only for firm matches.

>-|TRBV5-1|TRBJ2-5
CASSLRTDNQETQYF
>TRBD2|TRBV7-6|TRBJ2-1
CASSSLTGSGSEQFF
>-|TRBV7-4|TRBJ2-3
CASSLLGTEDTDTQYF
>-|TRBV29-1|TRBJ1-2
CSVTTRTVYGYTF
>TRBD1|TRBV25-1|TRBJ1-5
CASRDRGNQPQHF
>TRBD1|TRBV27|TRBJ1-5
CASSLFGWDRGLEQPQHF
>-|TRBV5-1|TRBJ2-2
CASSLSWLTGELFF
>-|TRBV9|TRBJ2-3
CASSVARGGPDTQYF
>TRBD1|TRBV11-2|TRBJ1-1
CASSFGQVGNTEAFF
>TRBD2|TRBV30|TRBJ2-1
CAWSVFSGSANEQFF
>-|TRBV3-1/TRBV3-2|TRBJ1-2
CASSLSGPTVYGYTF
>-|TRBV20-1|TRBJ1-2
CSASDGGVRSGYTF
>TRBD1|TRBV24-1|TRBJ2-2
CATSDRTGAGELFF
>TRBD1|TRBV2|TRBJ1-2
CASSTGTAYGYTF
>-|TRBV6-5|TRBJ2-5
CASSYGWERQETQYF
>-|TRBV4-2|TRBJ2-6
CASRSGANVLTF
>-|TRBV2|TRBJ2-2
CASSVLGGDTGELFF
>TRBD2|TRBV9|TRBJ2-1
CASSVVILAGANEQFF
>TRBD2|TRBV6-4|TRBJ2-1
CASKGLANSNEQFF
>-|TRBV21-1|TRBJ1-5
CASIPLRTTEPWQPQHF
>-|TRBV7-8|TRBJ2-7
CASSQNTNTYEQYF
>TRBD1|TRBV7-2|TRBJ2-7
CASSLSKGANNEQYF
>TRBD2|TRBV9|TRBJ2-1
CASSATSGPYNEQFF
>-|TRBV7-7|TRBJ1-2
CASSSSTARLYTF
>-|TRBV5-1|TRBJ1-3
CASRGGSGNTIYF
>-|TRBV12-3/TRBV12-4|TRBJ2-5
CASSLPGGETQYF
>TRBD1|TRBV10-3|TRBJ1-5
CAISEDRGLEQPQHF
>TRBD1|TRBV27|TRBJ1-5
CASSPGGALQPQHF
>TRBD1|TRBV5-6|TRBJ2-7
CASSRRVGTGTPQQYF
>-|TRBV3-1/TRBV3-2|TRBJ1-2
CASSQAVGETNYGYTF
>TRBD1|TRBV30|TRBJ1-2
CAGDRGRPGGYTF
>-|TRBV6-5|TRBJ1-6
CASSPGRADSPLHF
>TRBD1|TRBV5-1|TRBJ2-6
CASRRGQAEANVLTF
>-|TRBV4-1|TRBJ2-2
CASSQVGGLVAGELFF
>TRBD1|TRBV19|TRBJ1-2
CASSIAGTGVINYGYTF
>-|TRBV5-1|TRBJ1-5
CASSSRGGNQPQHF
>TRBD1|TRBV5-1|TRBJ1-2
CASTPEGALGYTF
>-|TRBV12-3/TRBV12-4|TRBJ1-2
CASSLVPGQGYTF